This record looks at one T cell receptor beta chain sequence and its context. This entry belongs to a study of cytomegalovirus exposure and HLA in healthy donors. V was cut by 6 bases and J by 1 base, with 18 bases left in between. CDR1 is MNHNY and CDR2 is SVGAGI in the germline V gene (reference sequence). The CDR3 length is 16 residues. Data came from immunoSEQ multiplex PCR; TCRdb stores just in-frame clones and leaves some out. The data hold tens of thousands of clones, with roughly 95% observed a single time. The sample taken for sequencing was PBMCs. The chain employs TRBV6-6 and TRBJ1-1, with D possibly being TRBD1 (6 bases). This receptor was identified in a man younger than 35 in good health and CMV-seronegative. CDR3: CASSYPQTGTNTEAFF. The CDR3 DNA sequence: TGTGCCAGCAGCTATCCACAGACAGGTACGAACACTGAAGCTTTCTTT.